This T cell receptor beta chain was captured in a study of cytomegalovirus exposure and HLA in healthy donors. Looking at the study overall: Later, an analysis reported that the 130 or so validation repertoires had used the same platform as the approximately 660 first-cohort repertoires. Findings of the study overall: There were 150 to 200 TCR beta chains listed as cytomegalovirus-associated. Using the classifier, cytomegalovirus status was reportedly diagnosed with high specificity and sensitivity.

This table comes from immunoSEQ multiplex PCR, and its TCRdb copy is limited to in-frame clones, with some not included. Here the sample spans roughly 150,000 clones, 88% being singletons. Germline CDR1 and CDR2: LGHNA and YNFKEQ. The CDR3 is 14 amino acids. Between the trimmed V and J ends, which lost 1 base and 3 bases, there was a span of 10 bases. A note on this clone: The antigen is not known.

The donors belonged to the roughly 110-subject validation cohort, separate from the approximately 670-subject first cohort. This clonotype originated in a young man in good health and CMV-seronegative. Sample: PBMCs. V gene TRBV4-2 combines with J gene TRBJ2-7, with a possible D match to TRBD2 (6 bases). The CDR3 region has the DNA TGTGCCAGCAGCCAAGTTTGGGAGGACTACGAGCAGTACTTC. Encoded protein: CASSQVWEDYEQYF.